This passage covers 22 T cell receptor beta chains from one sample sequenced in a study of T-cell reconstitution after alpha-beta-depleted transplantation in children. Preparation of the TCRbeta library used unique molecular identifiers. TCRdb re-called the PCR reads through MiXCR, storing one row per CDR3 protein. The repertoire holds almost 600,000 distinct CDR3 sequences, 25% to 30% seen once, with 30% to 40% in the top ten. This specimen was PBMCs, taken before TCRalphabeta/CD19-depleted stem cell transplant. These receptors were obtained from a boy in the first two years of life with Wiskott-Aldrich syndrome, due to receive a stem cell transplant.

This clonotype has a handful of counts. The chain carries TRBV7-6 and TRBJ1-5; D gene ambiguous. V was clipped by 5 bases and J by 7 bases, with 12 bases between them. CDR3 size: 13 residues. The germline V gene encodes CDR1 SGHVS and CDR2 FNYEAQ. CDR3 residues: CASSPSHYQPQHF. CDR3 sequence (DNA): TGTGCCAGCAGCCCTTCCCACTACCAGCCCCAGCATTTT.

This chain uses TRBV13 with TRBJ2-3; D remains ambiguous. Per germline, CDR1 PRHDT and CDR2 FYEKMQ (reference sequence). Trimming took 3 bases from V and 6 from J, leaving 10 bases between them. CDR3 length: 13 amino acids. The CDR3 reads CASSFALADTQYF. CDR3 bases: TGTGCCAGCAGCTTTGCGTTGGCGGATACGCAGTATTTT. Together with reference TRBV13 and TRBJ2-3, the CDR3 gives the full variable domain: AAGVIQSPRHLIKEKRETATLKCYPIPRHDTVYWYQQGPGQDPQFLISFYEKMQSDKGSIPDRFSAQQFSDYHSELNMSSLELGDSALYFCASSFALADTQYFGPGTRLTVL.

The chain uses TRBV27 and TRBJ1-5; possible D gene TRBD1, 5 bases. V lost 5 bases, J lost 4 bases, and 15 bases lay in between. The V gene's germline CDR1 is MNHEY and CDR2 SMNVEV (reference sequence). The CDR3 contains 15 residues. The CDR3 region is CASSPLGPLNQPQHF. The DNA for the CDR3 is TGTGCCAGCAGTCCCCTGGGACCGCTAAATCAGCCCCAGCATTTT.

CDR3 amino acids: CASIRTHPGDTQYF. The CDR3 DNA follows: TGTGCCAGTATAAGGACTCATCCGGGAGATACGCAGTATTTT. The rearrangement links TRBV19 to TRBJ2-3; perhaps TRBD2 as D (5 bases). The V gene's germline CDR1 is LNHDA and CDR2 SQIVND (reference sequence). V lost 7 bases, J lost 5 bases, and 16 bases lay in between. This CDR3 is 14 amino acids long.

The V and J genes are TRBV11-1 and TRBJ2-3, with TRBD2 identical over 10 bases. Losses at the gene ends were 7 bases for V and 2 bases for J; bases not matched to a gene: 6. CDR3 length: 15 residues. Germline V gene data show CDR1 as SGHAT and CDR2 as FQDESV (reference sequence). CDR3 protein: CASNRLAGPTDTQYF. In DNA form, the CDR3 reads TGTGCCAGCAACCGACTAGCGGGTCCCACAGATACGCAGTATTTT.

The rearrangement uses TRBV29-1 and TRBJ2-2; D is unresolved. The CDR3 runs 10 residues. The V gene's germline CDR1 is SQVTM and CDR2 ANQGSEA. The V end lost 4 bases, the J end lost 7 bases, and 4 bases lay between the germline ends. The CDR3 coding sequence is TGCAGCGTTGGGGTCGGGGAGCTGTTTTTT. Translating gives CSVGVGELFF.

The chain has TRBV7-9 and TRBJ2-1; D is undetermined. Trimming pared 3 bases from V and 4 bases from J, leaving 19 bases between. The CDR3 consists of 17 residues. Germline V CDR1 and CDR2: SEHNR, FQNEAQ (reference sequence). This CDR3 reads CASSLLSLGPLYNEQFF. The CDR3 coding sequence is TGTGCCAGCAGCTTGCTGAGCCTCGGACCCCTGTACAATGAGCAGTTCTTC.

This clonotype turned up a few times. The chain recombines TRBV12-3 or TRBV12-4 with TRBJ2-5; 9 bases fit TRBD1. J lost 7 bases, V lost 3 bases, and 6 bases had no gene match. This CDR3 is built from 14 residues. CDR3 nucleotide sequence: TGTGCCAGCAGTTTCGGACAGGGGAGTGCGACCCAGTACTTC. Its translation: CASSFGQGSATQYF.

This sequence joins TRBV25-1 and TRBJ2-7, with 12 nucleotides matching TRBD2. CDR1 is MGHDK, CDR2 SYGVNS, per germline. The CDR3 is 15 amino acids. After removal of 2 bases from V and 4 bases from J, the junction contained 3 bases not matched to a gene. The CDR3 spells CASSETSGRRYEQYF. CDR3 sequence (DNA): TGTGCCAGCAGTGAAACTAGCGGGAGGAGATACGAGCAGTACTTC.

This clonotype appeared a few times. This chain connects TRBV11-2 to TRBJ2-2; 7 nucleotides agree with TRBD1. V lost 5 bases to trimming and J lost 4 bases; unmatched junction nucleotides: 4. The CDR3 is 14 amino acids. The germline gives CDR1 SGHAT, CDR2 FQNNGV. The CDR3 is CASSPGQITGELFF. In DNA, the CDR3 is TGTGCCAGCAGCCCGGGACAGATCACCGGGGAGCTGTTTTTT.

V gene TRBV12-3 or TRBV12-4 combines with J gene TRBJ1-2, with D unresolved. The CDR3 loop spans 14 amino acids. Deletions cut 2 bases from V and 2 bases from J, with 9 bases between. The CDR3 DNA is TGTGCCAGCAGTTTACCCGGACGGAACTATGGCTACACCTTC. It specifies CASSLPGRNYGYTF.

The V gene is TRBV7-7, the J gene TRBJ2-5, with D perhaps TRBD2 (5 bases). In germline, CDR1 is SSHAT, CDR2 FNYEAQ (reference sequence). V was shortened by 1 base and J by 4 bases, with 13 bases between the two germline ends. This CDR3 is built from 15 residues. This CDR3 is CASSLDGGGRETQYF. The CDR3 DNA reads TGTGCCAGCAGCTTAGATGGTGGAGGAAGAGAGACCCAGTACTTC.

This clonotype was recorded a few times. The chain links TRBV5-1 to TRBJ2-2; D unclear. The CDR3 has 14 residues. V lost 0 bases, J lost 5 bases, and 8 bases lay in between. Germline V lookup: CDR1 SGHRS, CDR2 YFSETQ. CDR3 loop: CASSLAFETGELFF. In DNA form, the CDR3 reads TGCGCCAGCAGCTTGGCTTTTGAAACCGGGGAGCTGTTTTTT. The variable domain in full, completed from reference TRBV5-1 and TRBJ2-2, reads KAGVTQTPRYLIKTRGQQVTLSCSPISGHRSVSWYQQTPGQGLQFLFEYFSETQRNKGNFPGRFSGRQFSNSRSEMNVSTLELGDSALYLCASSLAFETGELFFGEGSRLTVL.

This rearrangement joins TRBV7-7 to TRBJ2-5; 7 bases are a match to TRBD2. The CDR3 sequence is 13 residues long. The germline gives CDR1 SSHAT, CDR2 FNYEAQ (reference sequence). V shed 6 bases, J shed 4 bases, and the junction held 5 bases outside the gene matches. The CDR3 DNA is TGTGCCAGCAGTCCAACTAGCGTAGAGACCCAGTACTTC. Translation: CASSPTSVETQYF.

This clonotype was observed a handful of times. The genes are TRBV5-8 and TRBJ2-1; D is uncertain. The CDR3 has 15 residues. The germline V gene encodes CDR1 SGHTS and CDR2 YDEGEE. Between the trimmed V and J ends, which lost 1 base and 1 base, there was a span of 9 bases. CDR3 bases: TGTGCCAGCAGCTTGCCCCCGAGGTCCTACAATGAGCAGTTCTTC. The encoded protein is CASSLPPRSYNEQFF.

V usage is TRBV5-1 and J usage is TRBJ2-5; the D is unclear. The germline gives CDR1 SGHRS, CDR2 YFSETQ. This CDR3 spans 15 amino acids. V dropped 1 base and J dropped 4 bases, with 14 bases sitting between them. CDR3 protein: CASSLLFRRAETQYF. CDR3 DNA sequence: TGCGCCAGCAGCTTGCTCTTTCGTAGGGCAGAGACCCAGTACTTC.

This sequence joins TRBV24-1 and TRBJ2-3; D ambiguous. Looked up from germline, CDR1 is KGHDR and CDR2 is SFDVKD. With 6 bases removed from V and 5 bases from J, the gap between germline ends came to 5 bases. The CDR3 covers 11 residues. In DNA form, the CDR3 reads TGTGCCACCAGTCATGGAGATACGCAGTATTTT. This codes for CATSHGDTQYF.

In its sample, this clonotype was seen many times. CDR3 amino acids: CASSPSNQPQHF. The CDR3 DNA is TGTGCCAGTAGTCCTAGCAATCAGCCCCAGCATTTT. The J gene is TRBJ1-5, the V gene TRBV19; unclear D gene. Per germline, CDR1 LNHDA and CDR2 SQIVND (reference sequence). V was pared by 5 bases and J by 0 bases, with 2 bases between. The length of the CDR3 is 12 residues.

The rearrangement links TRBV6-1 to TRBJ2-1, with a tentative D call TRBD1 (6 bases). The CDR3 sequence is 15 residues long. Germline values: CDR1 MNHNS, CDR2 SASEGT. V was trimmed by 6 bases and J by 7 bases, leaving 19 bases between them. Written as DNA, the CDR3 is TGTGCCAGCAGGAGGTGGTCAGGGGAATCGAATGAGCAGTTCTTC. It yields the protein CASRRWSGESNEQFF.

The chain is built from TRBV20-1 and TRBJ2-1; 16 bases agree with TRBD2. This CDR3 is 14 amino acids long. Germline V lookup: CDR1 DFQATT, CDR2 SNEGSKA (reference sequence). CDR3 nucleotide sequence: TGCATTGCCCGGGGACTAGCGGGAGGGAATGAGCAGTTCTTC. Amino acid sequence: CIARGLAGGNEQFF.

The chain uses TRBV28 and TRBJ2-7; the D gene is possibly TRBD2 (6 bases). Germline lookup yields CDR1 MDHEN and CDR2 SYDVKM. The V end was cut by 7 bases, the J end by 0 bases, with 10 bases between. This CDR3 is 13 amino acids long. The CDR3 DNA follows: TGTGCCAGCAAGGTCGGGGGCTCCTACGAGCAGTACTTC. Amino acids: CASKVGGSYEQYF.

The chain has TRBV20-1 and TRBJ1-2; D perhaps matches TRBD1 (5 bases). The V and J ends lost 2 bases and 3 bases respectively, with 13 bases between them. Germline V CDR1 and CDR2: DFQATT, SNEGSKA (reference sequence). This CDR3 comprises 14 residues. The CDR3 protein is CSARKGSTYYGYTF. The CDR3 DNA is TGCAGTGCTAGAAAGGGGTCCACCTACTATGGCTACACCTTC.